Listed here is a single TCR beta chain. What it recognizes is unknown. This specimen belongs to a study of cytomegalovirus exposure and HLA in healthy donors. About the research overall: Unique TCRs numbering approximately 81 million, obtained from HLA-typed donors, made up an early data release.

General study results and limits: Researchers reported that a few CMV-associated chains were confirmed in vitro as CMV antigen-specific. Common viral pathogens were later found to be apparently linked to several of the most significant clusters. In a later analysis, specific HLA alleles were associated with about 18,000 TCR beta sequences at a 0.05 false discovery rate.

V gave up 3 bases and J gave up 1 base; unmatched junction bases: 2. Germline V gene sequence: CDR1 SGHNT, CDR2 YENEEA. This CDR3 has 15 residues. PCR employed 60 Vbeta and 13 Jbeta primers. Only in-frame clones appear in the TCRdb table, and some are missing; sequencing was by immunoSEQ multiplex PCR. Altogether 190,000 or so clones are present, roughly four fifths being singletons, with the ten largest covering roughly 10%. Sequenced input: PBMCs. The clonotype originates from a woman between 50 and 59 years old in good health and CMV-seropositive. The chain links TRBV11-3 to TRBJ2-3; 9 bases agree with TRBD1. The CDR3 nucleotides are TGTGCCAGCAGCTTTCGGACAGGGGGCACAGATACGCAGTATTTT. It translates to CASSFRTGGTDTQYF.